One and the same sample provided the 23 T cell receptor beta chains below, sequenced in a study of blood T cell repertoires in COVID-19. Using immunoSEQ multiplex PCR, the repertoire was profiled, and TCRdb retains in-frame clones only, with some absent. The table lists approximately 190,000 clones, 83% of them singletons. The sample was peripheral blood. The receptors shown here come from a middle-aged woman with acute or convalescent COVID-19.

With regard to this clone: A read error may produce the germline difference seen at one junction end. CDR3 protein: CASSLDRAGPYF. In DNA form, the CDR3 reads TGTGCCAGCAGCCTAGACAGGGCAGGCCCTTACTTC. The chain recombines TRBV5-4 with TRBJ1-2; TRBD1 matches 7 bases. The V gene's germline CDR1 is SGHNT and CDR2 YYREEE (reference sequence). The CDR3 contains 12 residues.

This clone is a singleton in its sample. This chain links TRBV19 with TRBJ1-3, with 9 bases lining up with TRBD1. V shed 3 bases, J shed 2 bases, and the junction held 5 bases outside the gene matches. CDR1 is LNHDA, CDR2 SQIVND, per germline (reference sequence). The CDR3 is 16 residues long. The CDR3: CASSMTGQGAGNTIYF. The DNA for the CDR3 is TGTGCCAGTAGTATGACGGGACAGGGAGCTGGAAACACCATATATTTT. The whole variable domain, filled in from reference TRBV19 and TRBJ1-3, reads DGGITQSPKYLFRKEGQNVTLSCEQNLNHDAMYWYRQDPGQGLRLIYYSQIVNDFQKGDIAEGYSVSREKKESFPLTVTSAQKNPTAFYLCASSMTGQGAGNTIYFGEGSWLTVV.

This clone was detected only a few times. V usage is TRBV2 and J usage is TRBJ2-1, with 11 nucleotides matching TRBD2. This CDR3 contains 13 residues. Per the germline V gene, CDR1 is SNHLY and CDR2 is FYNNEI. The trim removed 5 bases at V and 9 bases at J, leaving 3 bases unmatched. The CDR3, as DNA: TGTGCCAGCAGTCCGGGACTAGCGGTTGAGCAGTTCTTC. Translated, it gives CASSPGLAVEQFF.

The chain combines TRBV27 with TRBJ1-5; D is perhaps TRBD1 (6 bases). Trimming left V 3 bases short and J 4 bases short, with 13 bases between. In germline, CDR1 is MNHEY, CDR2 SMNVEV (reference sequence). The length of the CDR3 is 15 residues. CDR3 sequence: CASSFTGQQNQPQHF. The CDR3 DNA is TGTGCCAGCAGTTTCACCGGACAGCAAAATCAGCCCCAGCATTTT.

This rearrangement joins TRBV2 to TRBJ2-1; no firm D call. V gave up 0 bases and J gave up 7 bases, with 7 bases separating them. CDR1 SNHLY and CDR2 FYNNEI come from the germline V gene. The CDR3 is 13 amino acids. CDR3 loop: CASSEAAVNEQFF. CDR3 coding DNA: TGTGCCAGCAGTGAAGCGGCAGTGAATGAGCAGTTCTTC.

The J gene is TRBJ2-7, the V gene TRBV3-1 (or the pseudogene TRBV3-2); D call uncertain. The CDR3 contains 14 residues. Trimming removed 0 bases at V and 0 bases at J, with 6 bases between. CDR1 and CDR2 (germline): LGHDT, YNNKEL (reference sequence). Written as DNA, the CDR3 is TGTGCCAGCAGCCAAGACCAGTTCTCCTACGAGCAGTACTTC. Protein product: CASSQDQFSYEQYF.

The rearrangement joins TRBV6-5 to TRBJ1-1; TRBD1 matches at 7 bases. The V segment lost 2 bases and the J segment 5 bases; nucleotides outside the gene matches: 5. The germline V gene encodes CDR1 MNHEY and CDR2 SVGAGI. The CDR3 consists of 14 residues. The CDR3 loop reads CASSYKGARTEAFF. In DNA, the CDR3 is TGTGCCAGCAGTTACAAGGGGGCAAGGACTGAAGCTTTCTTT.

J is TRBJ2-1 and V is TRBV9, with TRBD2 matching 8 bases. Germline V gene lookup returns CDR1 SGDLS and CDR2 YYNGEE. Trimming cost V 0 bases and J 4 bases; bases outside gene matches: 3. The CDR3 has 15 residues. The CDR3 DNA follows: TGTGCCAGCAGCGTAGGAGCGGGGGCATACAATGAGCAGTTCTTC. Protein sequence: CASSVGAGAYNEQFF.

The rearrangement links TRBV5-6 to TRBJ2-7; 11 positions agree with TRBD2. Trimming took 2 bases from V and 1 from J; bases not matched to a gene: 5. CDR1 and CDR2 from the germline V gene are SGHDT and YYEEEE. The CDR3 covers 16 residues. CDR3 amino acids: CASSFPSGRLSYEQYF. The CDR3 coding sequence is TGTGCCAGCAGCTTCCCTAGCGGGAGGTTGTCCTACGAGCAGTACTTC.

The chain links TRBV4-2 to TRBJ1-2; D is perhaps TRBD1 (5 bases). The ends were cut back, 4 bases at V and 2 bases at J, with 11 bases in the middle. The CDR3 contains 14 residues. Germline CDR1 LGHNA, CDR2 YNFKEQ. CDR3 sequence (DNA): TGTGCCAGCAGCCGGGAACAGGTGAACTATGGCTACACCTTC. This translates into CASSREQVNYGYTF.

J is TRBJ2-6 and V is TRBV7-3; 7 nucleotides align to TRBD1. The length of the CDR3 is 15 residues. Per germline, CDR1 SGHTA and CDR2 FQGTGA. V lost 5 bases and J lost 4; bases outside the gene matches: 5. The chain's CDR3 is CASSITGAGANVLTF. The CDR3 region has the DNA TGTGCCAGCAGCATTACAGGGGCGGGGGCCAACGTCCTGACTTTC.

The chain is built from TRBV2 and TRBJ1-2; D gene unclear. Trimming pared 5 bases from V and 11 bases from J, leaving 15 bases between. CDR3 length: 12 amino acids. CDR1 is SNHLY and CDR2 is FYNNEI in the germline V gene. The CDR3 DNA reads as TGTGCCAGCAGTACCGACCCCGGCGGGTACACCTTC. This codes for CASSTDPGGYTF. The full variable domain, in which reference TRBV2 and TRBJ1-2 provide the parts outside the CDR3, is EPEVTQTPSHQVTQMGQEVILRCVPISNHLYFYWYRQILGQKVEFLVSFYNNEISEKSEIFDDQFSVERPDGSNFTLKIRSTKLEDSAMYFCASSTDPGGYTFGSGTRLTVV.

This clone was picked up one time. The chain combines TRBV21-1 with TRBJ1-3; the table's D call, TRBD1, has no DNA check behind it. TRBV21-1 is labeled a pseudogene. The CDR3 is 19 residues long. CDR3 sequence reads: CASSKEGATGEGSGNTIYF. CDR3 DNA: TGTGCCAGCAGCAAAGAAGGGGCGACAGGGGAAGGATCTGGAAACACCATATATTTT.

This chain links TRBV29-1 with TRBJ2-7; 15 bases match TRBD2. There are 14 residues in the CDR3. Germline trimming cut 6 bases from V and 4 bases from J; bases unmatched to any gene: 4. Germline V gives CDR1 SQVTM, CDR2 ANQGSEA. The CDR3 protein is CSVAGTSGRYEQYF. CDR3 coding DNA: TGCAGCGTAGCCGGGACTAGCGGGAGGTACGAGCAGTACTTC.

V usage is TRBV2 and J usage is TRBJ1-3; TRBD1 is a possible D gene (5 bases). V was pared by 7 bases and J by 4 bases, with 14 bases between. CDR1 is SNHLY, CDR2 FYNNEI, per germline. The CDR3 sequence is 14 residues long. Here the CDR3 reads CASKAGLSGNTIYF. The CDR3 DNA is TGTGCCAGCAAGGCAGGGCTCTCCGGAAACACCATATATTTT. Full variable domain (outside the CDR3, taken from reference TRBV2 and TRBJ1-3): EPEVTQTPSHQVTQMGQEVILRCVPISNHLYFYWYRQILGQKVEFLVSFYNNEISEKSEIFDDQFSVERPDGSNFTLKIRSTKLEDSAMYFCASKAGLSGNTIYFGEGSWLTVV.

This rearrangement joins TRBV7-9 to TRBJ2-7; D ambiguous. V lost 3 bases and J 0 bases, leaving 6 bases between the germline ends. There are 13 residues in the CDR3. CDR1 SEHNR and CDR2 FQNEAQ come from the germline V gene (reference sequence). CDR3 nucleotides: TGTGCCAGCAGCTTCCCCAGCTCCTACGAGCAGTACTTC. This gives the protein CASSFPSSYEQYF.

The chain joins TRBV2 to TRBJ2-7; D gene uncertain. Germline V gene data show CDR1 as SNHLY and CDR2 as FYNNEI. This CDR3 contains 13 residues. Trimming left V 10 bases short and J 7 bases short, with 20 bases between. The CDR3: CANSVAGPTEQYF. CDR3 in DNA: TGTGCCAACTCCGTAGCTGGTCCTACGGAGCAGTACTTC.

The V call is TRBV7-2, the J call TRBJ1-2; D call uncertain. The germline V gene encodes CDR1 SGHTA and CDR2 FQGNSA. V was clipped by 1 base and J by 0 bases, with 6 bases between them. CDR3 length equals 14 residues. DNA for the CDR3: TGTGCCAGCAGCTTAGGGGCGTCTAACTATGGCTACACCTTC. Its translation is CASSLGASNYGYTF.

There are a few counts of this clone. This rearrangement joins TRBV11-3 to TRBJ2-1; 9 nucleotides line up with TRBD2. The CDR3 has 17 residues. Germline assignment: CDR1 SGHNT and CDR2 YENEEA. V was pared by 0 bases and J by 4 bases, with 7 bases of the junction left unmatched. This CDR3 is CASSLDRASGKYNEQFF. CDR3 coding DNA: TGTGCCAGCAGCTTAGATCGGGCTAGCGGGAAGTACAATGAGCAGTTCTTC.

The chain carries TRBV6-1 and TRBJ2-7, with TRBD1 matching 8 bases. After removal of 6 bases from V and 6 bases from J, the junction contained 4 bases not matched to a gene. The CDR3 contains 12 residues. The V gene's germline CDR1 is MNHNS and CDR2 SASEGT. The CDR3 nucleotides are TGTGCCAGCAGCCAAACAGGGGGCGAGCAGTACTTC. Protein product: CASSQTGGEQYF.

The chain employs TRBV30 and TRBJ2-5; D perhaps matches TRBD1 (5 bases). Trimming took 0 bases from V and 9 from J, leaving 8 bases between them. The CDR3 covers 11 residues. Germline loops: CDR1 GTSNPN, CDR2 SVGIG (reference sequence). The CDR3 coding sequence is TGTGCCTGGAGTGTACAAGGGGCCCAGTACTTC. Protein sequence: CAWSVQGAQYF.

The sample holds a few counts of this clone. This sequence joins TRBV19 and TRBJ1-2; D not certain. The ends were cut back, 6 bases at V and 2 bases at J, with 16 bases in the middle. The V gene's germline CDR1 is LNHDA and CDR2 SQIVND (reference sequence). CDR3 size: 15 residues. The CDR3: CASSQMRTANYGYTF. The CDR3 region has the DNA TGTGCCAGTAGCCAAATGCGCACTGCAAACTATGGCTACACCTTC.

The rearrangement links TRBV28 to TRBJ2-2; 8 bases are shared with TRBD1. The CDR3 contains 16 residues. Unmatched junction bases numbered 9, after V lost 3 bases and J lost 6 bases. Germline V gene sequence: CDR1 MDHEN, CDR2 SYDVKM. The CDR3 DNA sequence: TGTGCCAGCAGTTTCCCGGCAGGGGGCGCAGCCGGGGAGCTGTTTTTT. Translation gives CASSFPAGGAAGELFF.